This TCR beta chain is drawn from a study of cytomegalovirus exposure and HLA in healthy donors. Germline values: CDR1 MGHRA, CDR2 YSYEKL. The CDR3 is 16 amino acids. J lost 2 bases, V lost 1 base, and 4 bases had no gene match. Study-wide results and caveats: Researchers left out some V segments, among them TRBV6-2 and TRBV6-3, as indistinguishable. Through in vitro validation, three CMV-associated chains were shown to be specific for CMV antigens. For most subjects, TCR beta sequences were reported to predict HLA-A and HLA-B alleles with accuracy. Investigators reported 164 TCR beta chains as tied to cytomegalovirus.

With respect to this clone: Its antigen is not known.

PCR employed 60 Vbeta and 13 Jbeta primers. Assay: immunoSEQ multiplex PCR; the TCRdb copy retains only in-frame clones and omits some. Among about 110,000 clones listed, just over 75% were seen once. The source material was PBMCs. The V call is TRBV4-1, the J call TRBJ2-7, with TRBD1 identical over 11 bases. The TCR was taken from a man between 25 and 39 years old in good health and CMV-seropositive. Here the CDR3 DNA reads TGCGCCAGCAGCCAAGGGGAGGGACAGGGGGCCTACGAGCAGTACTTC. Its protein is CASSQGEGQGAYEQYF.